This passage covers 17 T cell receptor beta chains from one sample sequenced in a study of blood T cell repertoires in COVID-19. The table came from immunoSEQ multiplex PCR; TCRdb's copy has only in-frame clones and leaves some out. The top ten hold 1.5% to 2% of the sample, which has nearly 250,000 clones, about 89% seen once. Sequencing was carried out using peripheral blood. The receptors were gathered from a woman aged 55-69 years who had recovered from COVID-19.

Notes on this clone: Different DNA sequences within this sample yield the same CDR3. This chain links TRBV19 with TRBJ1-1; 8 bases are shared with TRBD1. Germline lookup yields CDR1 LNHDA and CDR2 SQIVND (reference sequence). CDR3 length equals 14 residues. V shed 4 bases, J shed 1 base, and the junction held 2 bases outside the gene matches. Written as DNA, the CDR3 is TGTGCCAGTAGTAGAGACAGGGGGAACACTGAAGCTTTCTTT. It yields the protein CASSRDRGNTEAFF.

The rearrangement uses TRBV27 and TRBJ1-4; D not resolved. Trimming cost V 2 bases and J 0 bases, with 4 bases left between them. This CDR3 is 14 amino acids long. The germline gives CDR1 MNHEY, CDR2 SMNVEV (reference sequence). CDR3 protein: CASSLRSTNEKLFF. The CDR3 DNA sequence: TGTGCCAGCAGTTTACGGTCAACTAATGAAAAACTGTTTTTT. The full variable domain, rest sourced from reference TRBV27 and TRBJ1-4, is EAQVTQNPRYLITVTGKKLTVTCSQNMNHEYMSWYRQDPGLGLRQIYYSMNVEVTDKGDVPEGYKVSRKEKRNFPLILESPSPNQTSLYFCASSLRSTNEKLFFGSGTQLSVL.

The chain carries TRBV2 and TRBJ2-7; 9 bases map to TRBD1. In germline, CDR1 is SNHLY, CDR2 FYNNEI. The ends lost 8 bases at V and 5 bases at J; junction bases unmatched: 7. The CDR3 is 13 amino acids. The CDR3 DNA is TGTGCCAGCTTACGAACAGGGGGCAACGAGCAGTACTTC. Its translation is CASLRTGGNEQYF.

The chain employs TRBV29-1 and TRBJ1-1, with D maybe TRBD1 (6 bases). The V gene's germline CDR1 is SQVTM and CDR2 ANQGSEA. With 4 bases removed from V and 5 bases from J, the gap between germline ends came to 14 bases. The CDR3 has 13 amino acids. CDR3 loop: CSVVRGSWTEAFF. The DNA for the CDR3 is TGCAGCGTTGTAAGGGGGAGTTGGACTGAAGCTTTCTTT.

The chain carries TRBV20-1 and TRBJ1-6, with D unresolved. The CDR3 has 11 residues. In germline, CDR1 is DFQATT, CDR2 SNEGSKA (reference sequence). V was pared by 5 bases and J by 10 bases, with 9 bases between. The CDR3 nucleotides read TGCAGTGCTCGGGGAGCCTCACCCCTCCACTTT. Amino acid sequence: CSARGASPLHF.

The chain uses TRBV7-9 and TRBJ1-1; tentatively, D is TRBD1 (6 bases). Germline CDR1 and CDR2: SEHNR and FQNEAQ (reference sequence). V was pared by 1 base and J by 4 bases, with 7 bases between. This CDR3 is 13 amino acids long. CDR3: CASSLEQGTEAFF. CDR3 coding DNA: TGTGCCAGCAGCTTAGAACAGGGCACTGAAGCTTTCTTT. Looking up the rest from reference TRBV7-9 and TRBJ1-1 gives the full variable domain: DTGVSQNPRHKITKRGQNVTFRCDPISEHNRLYWYRQTLGQGPEFLTYFQNEAQLEKSRLLSDRFSAERPKGSFSTLEIQRTEQGDSAMYLCASSLEQGTEAFFGQGTRLTVV.

This chain connects TRBV18 to TRBJ1-4; 9 bases are a match to TRBD1. The ends lost 3 bases at V and 0 bases at J; junction bases unmatched: 11. CDR3 length equals 19 residues. Germline CDR1 KGHSH, CDR2 LQKENI. In DNA, the CDR3 is TGTGCCAGCTCACCCGGCCTGGGACAGGGTTTCTCAACTAATGAAAAACTGTTTTTT. It translates to CASSPGLGQGFSTNEKLFF.

The chain employs TRBV10-3 and TRBJ2-5, with TRBD1 identical over 8 bases. Germline CDR1 ENHRY, CDR2 SYGVKD. This CDR3 contains 13 residues. With V trimmed by 3 bases and J by 5 bases, 2 bases remained unmatched. Written as DNA, the CDR3 is TGTGCCATCAGTGACAGGGGGCTGGAGACCCAGTACTTC. Translated: CAISDRGLETQYF.

The chain joins TRBV5-1 to TRBJ2-1; 12 bases agree with TRBD2. Per germline, CDR1 SGHRS and CDR2 YFSETQ. V trimming: 4 bases; J trimming: 12 bases; junction bases outside the gene matches: 11. This CDR3 region has 15 residues. CDR3 sequence (DNA): TGCGCCAGCAGCCCTGGGCCTAGCGGGGGGGCTGGGCAGTTCTTC. It encodes CASSPGPSGGAGQFF.

The chain recombines TRBV5-4 with TRBJ2-7; the D gene is possibly TRBD1 (7 bases). CDR1 is SGHNT, CDR2 YYREEE, per germline (reference sequence). Trimming pared 4 bases from V and 5 bases from J, leaving 13 bases between. The CDR3 is 13 residues long. CDR3 in DNA: TGTGCCAGCAGCCCCTTCAGGGGGGACGAGCAGTACTTC. Its translation is CASSPFRGDEQYF. Looking up the rest from reference TRBV5-4 and TRBJ2-7 gives the full variable domain: ETGVTQSPTHLIKTRGQQVTLRCSSQSGHNTVSWYQQALGQGPQFIFQYYREEENGRGNFPPRFSGLQFPNYSSELNVNALELDDSALYLCASSPFRGDEQYFGPGTRLTVT.

The chain couples TRBV9 to TRBJ2-1; 14 bases are a match to TRBD2. The CDR3 has 16 amino acids. Trimming took 4 bases from V and 8 from J; bases not matched to a gene: 8. Germline assignment: CDR1 SGDLS and CDR2 YYNGEE. CDR3 in amino acids: CASSRGLAGVWDEQFF. The CDR3 DNA sequence: TGTGCCAGCAGCAGGGGACTAGCGGGAGTCTGGGATGAGCAGTTCTTC.

CDR3 coding DNA: TGCGCCAGCAGCTTGGGGACAGCGCATAGCAATCAGCCCCAGCATTTT. It yields the protein CASSLGTAHSNQPQHF. This sequence joins TRBV5-1 and TRBJ1-5; TRBD1 might be the D (6 bases). The CDR3 contains 16 residues. Trimming cost V 0 bases and J 0 bases, with 10 bases left between them. The germline CDR1 and CDR2 sequences are SGHRS and YFSETQ.

This clone appeared a few times. The chain is built from TRBV27 and TRBJ1-2; D is perhaps TRBD1 (5 bases). The CDR3 extends over 14 amino acids. Trimming took 2 bases from V and 0 from J, leaving 7 bases between them. CDR1 is MNHEY, CDR2 SMNVEV, per germline (reference sequence). CDR3 loop: CASSLDRANYGYTF. The CDR3 nucleotides read TGTGCCAGCAGTTTAGACAGAGCTAACTATGGCTACACCTTC.

The J gene is TRBJ2-1, the V gene TRBV20-1, with TRBD2 identical over 12 bases. V lost 3 bases, J lost 5 bases, and 8 bases stayed unmatched. This CDR3 region has 16 residues. Germline V CDR1 and CDR2: DFQATT, SNEGSKA (reference sequence). The CDR3 sequence is CSASSLAGGRNNEQFF. As DNA, the CDR3 is TGCAGTGCTAGTAGTCTAGCGGGGGGGCGAAACAATGAGCAGTTCTTC.

The chain combines TRBV27 with TRBJ1-6; maybe TRBD1 (5 bases). The CDR3 has 14 residues. V gave up 8 bases and J gave up 7 bases, with 15 bases separating them. Germline values: CDR1 MNHEY, CDR2 SMNVEV (reference sequence). The CDR3 coding sequence is TGTGCCAGCGCTACTCAGGGTTTCAATTCACCCCTCCACTTT. It encodes CASATQGFNSPLHF.

The rearrangement links TRBV21-1 to TRBJ2-1; the table's D call, TRBD2, was not checked against the DNA. TRBV21-1 is tagged as a pseudogene. CDR3 length: 16 residues. CDR3 DNA: TGTGCCAGCAGCAAAGAGGAGTTGAGCTCCTACAATGAGCAGTTCTTC. Translating it yields CASSKEELSSYNEQFF.

The genes are TRBV20-1 and TRBJ2-7; D perhaps matches TRBD1 (5 bases). Per germline, CDR1 DFQATT and CDR2 SNEGSKA (reference sequence). With 3 bases removed from V and 2 bases from J, the gap between germline ends came to 11 bases. This CDR3 has 13 residues. The CDR3 loop is CSASQQVAYEQYF. The CDR3 bases are TGCAGTGCTAGTCAACAGGTCGCCTACGAGCAGTACTTC.